This T cell receptor beta chain was captured by sequencing in a study of glioma-infiltrating T cells after dendritic cell vaccination. With 6 bases clipped from V and 3 bases from J, the junction kept 13 bases outside the gene matches. Germline V CDR1 and CDR2: SGHKS, YYEKEE (reference sequence). The CDR3 extends over 16 amino acids. The PCR used 60 V beta and 13 J beta primers. Clones were sequenced by immunoSEQ multiplex PCR, and TCRdb holds only the in-frame ones, with some missing. The sample has about 21,000 clones; 79% are singletons. Patients had residual fresh-frozen tumor tissue and more than two years of survival data.

Specimen: blood, collected before dendritic cell vaccination. The TCR was taken from a human donor with glioblastoma. This chain joins TRBV5-5 and TRBJ2-7; 9 bases agree with TRBD2. CDR3 residues: CASTSGAGGPYYEQYF. In DNA, the CDR3 is TGTGCCAGCACCTCAGGAGCGGGAGGACCCTACTACGAGCAGTACTTC. Full variable domain (outside the CDR3, taken from reference TRBV5-5 and TRBJ2-7): DAGVTQSPTHLIKTRGQQVTLRCSPISGHKSVSWYQQVLGQGPQFIFQYYEKEERGRGNFPDRFSARQFPNYSSELNVNALLLGDSALYLCASTSGAGGPYYEQYFGPGTRLTVT.